This TCR beta chain appears in the sequencing data of a study of T cell responses to AZD1222 COVID-19 vaccine (dated by TCRdb to the early 2020s). Looking at the study overall: A total of just over 230 trial participants underwent TCR sequencing, of whom about 210 had received two doses of AZD1222 and about 26 had received two doses of the MenACWY control vaccine. Trial participants were enrolled by age into 18-55, 56-69 and 70-plus year subgroups, with approximately 150, 30 and 60 TCR-sequenced participants respectively.

This clone has a handful of counts. The specificity of this receptor is unknown. Base qualities are missing; no much larger clone stands one base away. The CDR3 regions of human TCRbeta chains were analyzed by immunosequencing. In the paper's pipeline: Repertoire TCRs were checked for matches against a reference library of SARS-CoV-2-specific TCRs that had been generated using the MIRA antigen-specificity platform. Breadth was defined as the fraction of unique TCRs that were SARS-CoV-2-associated, and depth was defined as the fraction of total T cells that were SARS-CoV-2-associated. Using the MIRA data, each spike-specific TCR was mapped to the spike region that the TCR reacts to and placed in a CD4 or CD8 class. Log10-transformed breadth and depth values were compared by one-way ANOVA with Sidak's multiple comparisons tests. In its TCRdb copy, this immuneACCESS table keeps in-frame sequences only and misses some clones. Where compared with another copy, unresolved V genes explain less than half of these, and the others have no known cause. V and J calls and clone size are those listed in that table; D and trimming were worked out from the DNA. This sample holds some 90,000 clones; about 88% were observed only once. Of the sample, approximately 5.2% is held by the ten largest clones.

The CDR3 measures 12 amino acids from cysteine to phenylalanine. This entry keeps only the CDR3 DNA: 36 bases, framed from base 1. Sequences GTSNPN (CDR1) and SVGIG (CDR2) are obtained from the germline V gene (reference sequence). Compared with germline, V lacks 5 bases and J lacks 1 base; bases without a gene match: 0. The paper's findings and limits, for the study overall: Only five or six AZD1222 recipients were SARS-CoV-2 seropositive at baseline, limiting conclusions about previously exposed vaccinees. Epitopes outside the regions mutated in the B.1.351 and B.1.1.7 variants were reportedly recognized by nearly half of the unique spike-specific TCRs. Most participants were white British and females outnumbered males, and the authors suggested that clonal diversity may have been underestimated. The 56-69-year group was small, and its depth increase did not reach significance, likely because of low power. After two AZD1222 doses, spike-specific TCR breadth and depth were significantly higher than at day 0 and than in MenACWY recipients. The vaccine-associated CD4 TCRs covered the entire spike protein, and the dominant responses fell in regions 160-218 and 743-854. Because no day 14 peak-response samples were available, repertoires were characterized only after the peak T cell response.

In the paper's terms, the time point label means: about 28 days (+/-7) after the second vaccine dose. AZD1222 recipients with second doses at about 4 weeks or about 12 weeks were pooled, because spike-specific TCR depth and breadth did not differ between schedules. Vaccinee samples were obtained from the UK trials COV001 and COV002, which included a single-blind randomized controlled phase 2/3 trial of AZD1222 (ChAdOx1 nCoV-19) in healthy adults. For TCRbeta chain sequencing, PBMC samples from trial participants were taken at day 0 and at day 28 after the second dose. Recombination joined TRBV30 with TRBJ1-1; 8 of the junction bases match TRBD1. The receptor was isolated from an adult who received the AZD1222 COVID-19 vaccine. This specimen was peripheral blood, taken 28 days after the second AZD1222 dose. The bases are TGTGCCTGGGACAGGGGGAACACTGAAGCTTTCTTT. This yields the protein CAWDRGNTEAFF.